These T cell receptor beta chains were read from a single sample in a study of blood T cell repertoires in COVID-19. Produced via immunoSEQ multiplex PCR; TCRdb's table is partial and in-frame only. The sample holds 200,000 to 300,000 clones, 86% seen once. Sequencing used PBMCs or T cells enriched from blood (not recorded which). These receptors all stem from a woman aged 18-29 years who had recovered from COVID-19. Both conserved end residues are part of each CDR3. The D gene is left open where the match is weak. Size tells how often a clone was seen (once, few, many) or the class of an expanded clone, and some rows leave it out.

TRBD1	few	TRBV4-1	TRBJ2-7	CASSQAWTGLIEQYF	TGCGCCAGCAGCCAAGCCTGGACAGGGTTGATCGAGCAGTACTTC
-	few	TRBV27	TRBJ2-7	CASSLGGRYEQYF	TGTGCCAGCAGCCTGGGGGGTCGATACGAGCAGTACTTC
-	few	TRBV12-5	TRBJ1-5	CASATAKRGNQPQHF	TGTGCTAGTGCCACGGCGAAGCGGGGCAATCAGCCCCAGCATTTT
-	-	TRBV7-8	TRBJ2-7	CASSLGARDSYEQYF	TGTGCCAGCAGCTTAGGGGCCAGAGACTCCTACGAGCAGTACTTC
-	-	TRBV5-6	TRBJ2-7	CASSTDYYEQYF	TGTGCCAGCAGCACGGACTACTACGAGCAGTACTTC
-	-	TRBV19	TRBJ1-5	CASSSTNQPQHF	TGTGCCAGTAGCTCAACTAATCAGCCCCAGCATTTT
-	-	TRBV10-1	TRBJ2-7	CASTGTLNYEQYF	TGCGCCAGCACCGGGACTCTGAACTACGAGCAGTACTTC
-	-	TRBV3-1/TRBV3-2	TRBJ1-5	CASSQGRSGNQPQHF	TGTGCCAGCAGCCAAGGTCGGAGTGGCAATCAGCCCCAGCATTTT
TRBD1	-	TRBV6-1	TRBJ1-5	CASSDGDRVDQPQHF	TGTGCCAGCAGTGATGGGGACAGGGTGGATCAGCCCCAGCATTTT
TRBD2	-	TRBV5-7	TRBJ2-7	CASSLLFPSGATYEQYF	TGTGCCAGCAGCTTGCTGTTTCCTAGCGGGGCCACCTACGAGCAGTACTTC
TRBD2	-	TRBV3-1/TRBV3-2	TRBJ2-3	CASSQGLAGNTDTQYF	TGTGCCAGCAGCCAAGGACTAGCGGGGAACACAGATACGCAGTATTTT
-	few	TRBV19	TRBJ2-7	CASSMGTQEGYEQYF	TGTGCCAGTAGTATGGGTACGCAGGAAGGCTACGAGCAGTACTTC
-	-	TRBV7-6	TRBJ2-1	CASSSPYRGRAEQFF	TGTGCCAGCAGCTCTCCCTACAGGGGGAGGGCTGAGCAGTTCTTC
-	-	TRBV5-1	TRBJ2-3	CASSLVLGPSTDTQYF	TGCGCCAGCAGCTTGGTTCTGGGCCCTAGCACAGATACGCAGTATTTT
-	-	TRBV2	TRBJ1-1	CASSREQNTEAFF	TGTGCCAGCAGCAGGGAACAGAACACTGAAGCTTTCTTT
-	few	TRBV7-9	TRBJ1-1	CASSPSPNTEAFF	TGTGCCAGCAGCCCCTCCCCGAACACTGAAGCTTTCTTT
TRBD1	-	TRBV2	TRBJ1-2	CASLQGLGYGYTF	TGTGCCAGCTTACAGGGGTTGGGGTATGGCTACACCTTC
-	-	TRBV19	TRBJ2-1	CASSTGNEQFF	TGTGCCAGTAGTACGGGAAATGAGCAGTTCTTC
TRBD1	-	TRBV7-9	TRBJ2-7	CASSPTGINEQYF	TGTGCCAGCAGCCCGACAGGGATCAACGAGCAGTACTTC
-	-	TRBV9	TRBJ2-2	CASSVVWGPAGELFF	TGTGCCAGCAGCGTAGTATGGGGCCCAGCCGGGGAGCTGTTTTTT
TRBD2	-	TRBV3-1/TRBV3-2	TRBJ2-3	CASSQDLAGGRADTQYF	TGTGCCAGCAGCCAAGATCTAGCGGGGGGCCGGGCAGATACGCAGTATTTT
TRBD2	-	TRBV6-5	TRBJ2-1	CASSYSPGLAGDEQFF	TGTGCCAGCAGTTACTCCCCGGGACTAGCGGGAGATGAGCAGTTCTTC
TRBD2	once	TRBV6-5	TRBJ2-1	CASRSSGTNEQFF	TGTGCCAGCAGGAGTAGCGGGACCAATGAGCAGTTCTTC
TRBD1	-	TRBV4-1	TRBJ1-1	CASSQGQGNTEAFF	TGCGCCAGCAGCCAAGGACAGGGGAACACTGAAGCTTTCTTT
-	-	TRBV11-2	TRBJ2-5	CASHFRETQYF	TGTGCCAGCCACTTCAGGGAGACCCAGTACTTC
-	-	TRBV6-2/TRBV6-3	TRBJ1-1	CASSYQGYTEAFF	TGTGCCAGCAGTTACCAGGGGTACACTGAAGCTTTCTTT
-	-	TRBV30	TRBJ2-7	CAWSLSGNYEQYF	TGTGCCTGGAGTCTCTCAGGTAACTACGAGCAGTACTTC
-	-	TRBV7-2	TRBJ2-5	CASSLNQGSETQYF	TGTGCCAGCAGCCTCAATCAGGGTTCAGAGACCCAGTACTTC
-	-	TRBV20-1	TRBJ1-5	CSASRGSDQPQHF	TGCAGTGCTAGTCGGGGGAGTGATCAGCCCCAGCATTTT
TRBD1	-	TRBV5-6	TRBJ2-7	CASRVGTGWFGQYF	TGTGCCAGCAGGGTGGGGACAGGGTGGTTTGGGCAGTACTTC
-	few	TRBV18	TRBJ1-2	CASSPRGADGYGYTF	TGTGCCAGCTCACCACGTGGGGCGGATGGCTATGGCTACACCTTC
-	-	TRBV9	TRBJ2-3	CASSVYDSTDTQYF	TGTGCCAGCAGCGTTTATGACTCCACAGATACGCAGTATTTT
TRBD2	few	TRBV11-3	TRBJ2-2	CASSLGLANTGELFF	TGTGCCAGCAGCTTGGGACTAGCCAACACCGGGGAGCTGTTTTTT
TRBD1	-	TRBV5-1	TRBJ2-1	CASSFGQGTSYNEQFF	TGCGCCAGCAGCTTTGGACAGGGCACCTCCTACAATGAGCAGTTCTTC
TRBD1	-	TRBV29-1	TRBJ2-3	CSVGTDSDTQYF	TGCAGCGTCGGGACAGACTCAGATACGCAGTATTTT
-	-	TRBV12-3/TRBV12-4	TRBJ1-2	CASSLSSYGYTF	TGTGCCAGCAGTTTGAGTTCGTATGGCTACACCTTC
-	-	TRBV5-1	TRBJ1-1	CASSLEAAREAFF	TGCGCCAGCAGCTTGGAGGCGGCCCGGGAAGCTTTCTTT
TRBD1	-	TRBV5-8	TRBJ1-5	CASSLGTGGLGNQPQHF	TGTGCCAGCAGCTTGGGGACAGGGGGTCTAGGCAATCAGCCCCAGCATTTT
-	-	TRBV27	TRBJ2-7	CASSPEVGRHEQYF	TGTGCCAGCAGTCCAGAGGTGGGTAGGCACGAGCAGTACTTC